The next 13 T cell receptor beta chains were all read from a single sample in a study of naive and memory T cell subsets. Ligated cDNA underwent four rounds of PCR with nested alpha and beta constant region primers and SP2. TCRdb passed the UMI-ligation and nested PCR reads through MiXCR, listing each CDR3 protein once. The top ten hold about 4.2% of the sample, which has 40,000 or so distinct CDR3 sequences, about 11% seen once. Specified treatment: skin biopsy from PPD injection site in Mantoux-positive individual. TCR cDNA received a 3' ligated oligonucleotide that carried a UMI. The sequenced sample was skin, obtained from a tuberculin skin test site. The receptor set was obtained from an adult in good health.

This clonotype was detected a few times. The rearrangement uses TRBV5-1 and TRBJ2-1; maybe TRBD1 (5 bases). Per the germline V gene, CDR1 is SGHRS and CDR2 is YFSETQ. The V end lost 3 bases, the J end lost 5 bases, and 15 bases lay between the germline ends. The CDR3 sequence is 15 residues long. DNA of the CDR3: TGCGCCAGCAGCTGTTGGACAAGCCATCACAATGAGCAGTTCTTC. This encodes CASSCWTSHHNEQFF.

This clonotype was seen at least ten times. This rearrangement joins TRBV20-1 to TRBJ1-5; TRBD1 might be the D (5 bases). The CDR3 is made up of 15 amino acids. The V and J ends lost 0 bases and 7 bases respectively, with 16 bases between them. The germline V gene encodes CDR1 DFQATT and CDR2 SNEGSKA (reference sequence). The CDR3 region has the DNA TGCAGTGCTAGAGATAGGCAGGGAGGCGGACAGCCCCAGCATTTT. The encoded protein is CSARDRQGGGQPQHF.

In its sample, this clonotype was seen many times. This chain joins TRBV5-6 and TRBJ2-5; D is unclear. Germline CDR1 SGHDT, CDR2 YYEEEE. V gave up 2 bases and J gave up 3 bases, with 8 bases separating them. CDR3 size: 13 residues. The CDR3 nucleotides are TGTGCCAGCAGCTTTGGTCTCGAAGAGACCCAGTACTTC. It translates to CASSFGLEETQYF. Full variable domain (outside the CDR3, taken from reference TRBV5-6 and TRBJ2-5): DAGVTQSPTHLIKTRGQQVTLRCSPKSGHDTVSWYQQALGQGPQFIFQYYEEEERQRGNFPDRFSGHQFPNYSSELNVNALLLGDSALYLCASSFGLEETQYFGPGTRLLVL.

This clonotype has ten or more counts. V and J are TRBV6-1 and TRBJ2-7; 8 bases are shared with TRBD1. The J segment lost 6 bases and the V segment lost 5 bases, leaving 6 bases of the junction unmatched. The CDR3 covers 13 residues. Germline loops: CDR1 MNHNS, CDR2 SASEGT. The CDR3 sequence: CASSRTGWREQYF. The CDR3 nucleotides read TGTGCCAGCAGTCGGACAGGGTGGCGCGAGCAGTACTTC.

This clonotype was observed many times. The chain combines TRBV24-1 with TRBJ1-2, with D possibly matching TRBD1 (5 bases). The V end was cut by 3 bases, the J end by 8 bases, with 21 bases between. Germline V gene lookup returns CDR1 KGHDR and CDR2 SFDVKD. The CDR3 loop spans 16 amino acids. CDR3 in amino acids: CATSDTSSRDGRGYTF. The CDR3 DNA is TGTGCCACCAGTGATACCTCGTCCCGGGACGGGCGAGGCTACACCTTC.

This clonotype has ten or more counts. This rearrangement joins TRBV20-1 to TRBJ2-1, with TRBD2 matching 8 bases. Germline CDR1 DFQATT, CDR2 SNEGSKA (reference sequence). The V segment lost 3 bases and the J segment 5 bases; nucleotides outside the gene matches: 6. The CDR3 has 14 residues. CDR3 DNA: TGCAGTGCTAGTGGGCGGGGGGCTGACAATGAGCAGTTCTTC. This codes for CSASGRGADNEQFF.

The chain couples TRBV28 to TRBJ1-2; D perhaps matches TRBD1 (6 bases). The CDR3 is made up of 16 amino acids. In germline, CDR1 is MDHEN, CDR2 SYDVKM. Trimming removed 1 base at V and 4 bases at J, with 16 bases between. CDR3 protein: CASSLSAGQTPYGYTF. Here the CDR3 DNA reads TGTGCCAGCAGTTTATCAGCCGGACAGACTCCCTATGGCTACACCTTC.

At least ten counts were recorded for this clonotype. This chain links TRBV7-9 with TRBJ2-7; the D is unclear. The V end was cut by 1 base, the J end by 5 bases, with 12 bases between. Germline V gene data show CDR1 as SEHNR and CDR2 as FQNEAQ (reference sequence). CDR3 length: 14 amino acids. The CDR3 loop is CASSLGLAIDEQYF. CDR3 DNA sequence: TGTGCCAGCAGCTTAGGGCTGGCGATCGACGAGCAGTACTTC.

CDR3: CASTKGGSSYNEQFF. CDR3 coding DNA: TGTGCCAGTACCAAGGGGGGGAGCTCCTACAATGAGCAGTTCTTC. V gene TRBV19 combines with J gene TRBJ2-1; perhaps TRBD2 as D (7 bases). This CDR3 spans 15 amino acids. Germline-derived CDR1 and CDR2 are LNHDA and SQIVND (reference sequence). The V and J ends lost 7 bases and 0 bases respectively, with 13 bases between them.

The V call is TRBV7-2, the J call TRBJ1-5; TRBD1 agrees at 8 bases. Losses at the gene ends were 5 bases for V and 8 bases for J; bases not matched to a gene: 5. The CDR3 is made up of 13 amino acids. Looked up from germline, CDR1 is SGHTA and CDR2 is FQGNSA. The CDR3 region has the DNA TGTGCCAGCAGCGCCGACAGGGGAGAGCCCCAGCATTTT. It yields the protein CASSADRGEPQHF.

There are a few counts of this clonotype. This chain joins TRBV5-4 and TRBJ2-5; either TRBD1 or TRBD2 may fit D (5 bases each). Trimming left V 1 base short and J 3 bases short, with 16 bases between. The length of the CDR3 is 16 residues. Germline V CDR1 and CDR2: SGHNT, YYREEE (reference sequence). CDR3 residues: CASSLLGVGDKETQYF. In DNA form, the CDR3 reads TGTGCCAGCAGCTTGTTGGGGGTCGGAGACAAAGAGACCCAGTACTTC.

CDR3 residues: CSVETPAVWGYGYTF. In nucleotides, the CDR3 is TGCAGCGTTGAAACCCCGGCCGTATGGGGCTATGGCTACACCTTC. The gene calls are TRBV29-1 and TRBJ1-2; no firm D call. The CDR3 loop spans 15 amino acids. Trimming stripped 2 bases from V and 4 bases from J, with 17 bases between. The germline CDR1 and CDR2 sequences are SQVTM and ANQGSEA. The full variable domain, with the rest looked up from reference TRBV29-1 and TRBJ1-2, is SAVISQKPSRDICQRGTSLTIQCQVDSQVTMMFWYRQQPGQSLTLIATANQGSEATYESGFVIDKFPISRPNLTFSTLTVSNMSPEDSSIYLCSVETPAVWGYGYTFGSGTRLTVV.

This clonotype was seen ten or more times. This chain links TRBV20-1 with TRBJ2-7; D might be TRBD1 or TRBD2, each matching 5 bases. V was cut by 3 bases and J by 2 bases, with 14 bases left in between. The germline gives CDR1 DFQATT, CDR2 SNEGSKA (reference sequence). This CDR3 comprises 14 residues. CDR3 DNA: TGCAGTGCTAGGGTAATGGGGGTGACCTACGAGCAGTACTTC. This codes for CSARVMGVTYEQYF.